This T cell receptor beta chain was captured by sequencing in a study of blood T cells in healthy people across ages. Findings and limits, study-wide: As naive T cell percentage varied, TCR beta diversity correlated strongly with it. In older individuals, TCR beta diversity per million T cells was lower, falling roughly linearly with age.

Primers used in a second PCR of about 7 to 12 cycles were a sample-barcoded 5' primer and a J-beta primer mix. MiXCR was run by TCRdb on the 5' RACE reads, yielding one entry per CDR3 protein. Among around 1,000,000 distinct CDR3 sequences, 30% to 40% were seen once, and the ten largest hold under 15%. This clonotype has ten or more counts. Its matching antigen is unknown. The receptor was isolated from a young man in good health. The source material was blood.

As DNA, the CDR3 is TGTGCCAGCAGCTCCCGGGGACTCCTTGAAGCTTTCTTT. Protein: CASSSRGLLEAFF. This chain joins TRBV9 and TRBJ1-1; tentatively, D is TRBD1 (5 bases). The CDR3 totals 13 residues. Trimming took off 4 bases at V and 7 bases at J, with 14 bases between the two ends. The germline CDR1 and CDR2 sequences are SGDLS and YYNGEE.